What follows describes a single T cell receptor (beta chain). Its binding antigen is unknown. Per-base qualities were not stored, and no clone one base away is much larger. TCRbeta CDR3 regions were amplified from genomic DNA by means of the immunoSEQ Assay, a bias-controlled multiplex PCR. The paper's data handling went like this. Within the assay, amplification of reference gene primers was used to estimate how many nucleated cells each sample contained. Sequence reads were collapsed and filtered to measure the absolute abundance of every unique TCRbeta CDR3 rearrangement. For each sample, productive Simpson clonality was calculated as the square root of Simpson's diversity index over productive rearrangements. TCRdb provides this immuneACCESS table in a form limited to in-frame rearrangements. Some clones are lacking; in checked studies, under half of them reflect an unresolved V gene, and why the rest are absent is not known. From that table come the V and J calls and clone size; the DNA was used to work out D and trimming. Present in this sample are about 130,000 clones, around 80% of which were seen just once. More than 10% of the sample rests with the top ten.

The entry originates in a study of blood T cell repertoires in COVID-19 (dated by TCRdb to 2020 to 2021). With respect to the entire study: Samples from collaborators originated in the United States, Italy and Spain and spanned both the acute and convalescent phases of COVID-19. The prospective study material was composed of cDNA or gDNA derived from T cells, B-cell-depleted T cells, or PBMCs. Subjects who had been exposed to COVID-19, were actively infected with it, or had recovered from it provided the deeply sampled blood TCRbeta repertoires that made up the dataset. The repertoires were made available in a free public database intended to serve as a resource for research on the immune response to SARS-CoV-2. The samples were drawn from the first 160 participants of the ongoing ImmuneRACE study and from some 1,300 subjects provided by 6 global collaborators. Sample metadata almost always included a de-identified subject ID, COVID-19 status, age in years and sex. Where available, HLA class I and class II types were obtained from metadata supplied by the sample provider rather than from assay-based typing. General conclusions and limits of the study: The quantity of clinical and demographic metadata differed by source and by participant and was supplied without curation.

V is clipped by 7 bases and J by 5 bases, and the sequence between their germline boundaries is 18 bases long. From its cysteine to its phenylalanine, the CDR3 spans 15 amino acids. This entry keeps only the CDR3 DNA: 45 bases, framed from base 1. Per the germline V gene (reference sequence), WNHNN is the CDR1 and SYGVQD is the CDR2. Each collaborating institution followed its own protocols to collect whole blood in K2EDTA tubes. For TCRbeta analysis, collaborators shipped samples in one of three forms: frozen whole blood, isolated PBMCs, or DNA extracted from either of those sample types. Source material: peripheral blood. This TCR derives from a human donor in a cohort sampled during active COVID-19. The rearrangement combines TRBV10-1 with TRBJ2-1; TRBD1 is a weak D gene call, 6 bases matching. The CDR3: CASNDPGDGNNEQFF. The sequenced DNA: TGCGCCAGCAATGACCCAGGGGACGGGAACAATGAGCAGTTCTTC.